This T cell receptor beta chain was sequenced during a study of blood T cells in healthy people across ages. Sample-barcoded 5' priming and a J-beta primer mix drove a second PCR of roughly 7 to 11 cycles. TCRdb re-analysed the 5' RACE reads in MiXCR, keeping a single row per CDR3 protein. The table includes about 780,000 distinct CDR3 sequences, around half detected once. Material: blood. The clonotype comes from a man older than 75 in good health.

CDR3 loop: CSARAGFGGRGNEQFF. In DNA, the CDR3 is TGCAGTGCTAGAGCGGGGTTCGGGGGAAGGGGCAATGAGCAGTTCTTC. The chain links TRBV20-1 to TRBJ2-1, with D tentatively TRBD2 (6 bases). V was clipped by 1 base and J by 6 bases, with 19 bases between them. The CDR3 length is 16 residues. Germline CDR1 reads DFQATT; CDR2 reads SNEGSKA (reference sequence).